The source of this TCR beta chain is a study of blood T cell repertoires in COVID-19. The wider study: Material from acute and convalescent COVID-19 was sourced from the United States, Italy and Spain. PBMCs, B-cell-depleted T cells, or T cells provided the cDNA or gDNA that made up the material.

Per the original methods: Reference gene primer amplification gave nucleated cell count estimates. Libraries were prepared by immunoSEQ multiplex PCR; TCRdb keeps only in-frame clonotypes and omits some of them. The D gene and trimming were derived from the DNA, and the V and J assignments and clone size from that table. Of approximately 210,000 clones in the sample, around 82% were seen once. The CDR3 is 19 residues long. Germline CDR1 LGHDT, CDR2 YNNKEL (reference sequence). J gave up 9 bases and V 0 bases, and 18 bases lay outside the gene matches. The chain is built from TRBV3-1 (or the pseudogene TRBV3-2) and TRBJ2-1, with 9 nucleotides matching TRBD2. Sequencing used peripheral blood. This TCR was recovered from a woman between 35 and 50 years old with acute or convalescent COVID-19. CDR3 sequence (DNA): TGTGCCAGCAGCCAAGATCCAGGGGCGGCGGGAGGGCCTGGGCGTGAGCAGTTCTTC. Its translation is CASSQDPGAAGGPGREQFF.